A single sample gave rise to the 29 T cell receptor beta chains below, sequenced in a study of shared clonotypes between healthy human individuals. Repertoires were generated with immunoSEQ multiplex PCR, while TCRdb's copy carries only in-frame clones and drops some. The repertoire holds more than 2 million clones, with 90% to 96% as singletons. Sequencing was performed on naive CD4+ T cells sorted from blood. Sample subset: CD45RA+ positively selected. The receptor set was obtained from a man aged 18 to 29 in good health.

Only one count was recorded for this clone. The gene calls are TRBV18 and TRBJ2-3; no clear D. In germline, CDR1 is KGHSH, CDR2 LQKENI. This CDR3 contains 13 residues. V was clipped by 2 bases and J by 4 bases, with 7 bases between them. CDR3 region: CASSPSLSDTQYF. The DNA of the CDR3 is TGTGCCAGCTCACCATCGCTTTCAGATACGCAGTATTTT.

The CDR3 protein is CASSLLGLQREHNEQFF. The CDR3 region has the DNA TGTGCCAGCAGCTTATTGGGGCTTCAGCGGGAGCACAATGAGCAGTTCTTC. J is TRBJ2-1 and V is TRBV11-2, with TRBD2 matching 8 bases. The CDR3 sequence is 17 residues long. Germline loops: CDR1 SGHAT, CDR2 FQNNGV. The V and J ends lost 2 bases and 5 bases, in that order; junction bases with no gene match: 11.

The chain has TRBV7-9 and TRBJ2-1; 7 positions match TRBD2. This CDR3 contains 14 residues. With 1 base clipped from V and 5 bases from J, the junction kept 2 bases outside the gene matches. CDR1 SEHNR and CDR2 FQNEAQ come from the germline V gene (reference sequence). CDR3 DNA: TGTGCCAGCAGCTTAGGTACTAGCGACAATGAGCAGTTCTTC. Its protein product is CASSLGTSDNEQFF.

Notes on this clone: Within the sample, other DNA sequences also encode this same CDR3. The V call is TRBV7-2, the J call TRBJ2-7; 8 bases match TRBD1. CDR3 length equals 14 residues. Germline V gene data show CDR1 as SGHTA and CDR2 as FQGNSA. V shed 4 bases and J 2 bases; nucleotides not matched to a gene: 4. For the CDR3, the DNA is TGTGCCAGCAGCTCAGGGACAGGCGCCTACGAGCAGTACTTC. Translation: CASSSGTGAYEQYF.

The CDR3 region has the DNA TGTGCCATCAGTGAATCGGTCTTGCGGGATCCCAATGAGCAGTTCTTC. This translates into CAISESVLRDPNEQFF. This chain connects TRBV10-3 to TRBJ2-1; tentatively, D is TRBD2 (6 bases). The CDR3 sequence is 16 residues long. V gave up 3 bases and J gave up 6 bases, with 18 bases separating them. CDR1 is ENHRY and CDR2 is SYGVKD in the germline V gene.

The V call is TRBV21-1, the J call TRBJ1-4. TRBV21-1 is flagged as a pseudogene. The CDR3 totals 15 residues. This CDR3 reads CASSKIEGWGEKLFF. CDR3 coding DNA: TGTGCCAGCAGCAAAATAGAGGGTTGGGGGGAAAAACTGTTTTTT.

The rearrangement links TRBV19 to TRBJ2-3, with 7 bases aligning to TRBD2. This CDR3 region has 15 residues. Per germline, CDR1 LNHDA and CDR2 SQIVND (reference sequence). V lost 5 bases and J lost 4; bases outside the gene matches: 9. The CDR3 region has the DNA TGTGCCAGTAGTGGGGGGGGACCACCCCCAGATACGCAGTATTTT. Translation gives CASSGGGPPPDTQYF.

V is TRBV25-1 and J is TRBJ2-7; TRBD1 agrees at 8 bases. Germline V gives CDR1 MGHDK, CDR2 SYGVNS. J was trimmed by 6 bases and V by 1 base; bases with no gene match: 8. This CDR3 contains 15 residues. DNA for the CDR3: TGTGCCAGCAGTGAATCCGACAGGGGACGCGGCGAGCAGTACTTC. Protein: CASSESDRGRGEQYF.

With regard to this clone: Other DNA sequences of this sample code for an identical CDR3. The chain links TRBV27 to TRBJ1-4; 9 bases map to TRBD1. CDR3 length equals 15 residues. The germline V gene has CDR1 MNHEY and CDR2 SMNVEV (reference sequence). Trimming took 2 bases from V and 8 from J; bases not matched to a gene: 6. The CDR3 loop reads CASSLNRGLGEKLFF. CDR3 bases: TGTGCCAGCAGTTTAAACAGGGGGCTGGGGGAAAAACTGTTTTTT.

The rearrangement links TRBV15 to TRBJ2-1; the D gene could be TRBD1 or TRBD2 (5 bases each). The V gene lost 1 base and the J gene lost 6 bases, with 10 bases spanning the gap. Germline values: CDR1 LNHNV, CDR2 YYDKDF (reference sequence). The CDR3 is made up of 14 amino acids. In nucleotides, the CDR3 is TGTGCCACCAGCAGAGTTGGGACGGCCAATGAGCAGTTCTTC. It translates to CATSRVGTANEQFF.

The rearrangement uses TRBV7-2 and TRBJ1-2; 10 bases fit TRBD1. After removal of 7 bases from V and 13 bases from J, the junction contained 12 bases not matched to a gene. Per the germline V gene, CDR1 is SGHTA and CDR2 is FQGNSA. The CDR3 sequence is 13 residues long. CDR3 loop: CASTGTGASGATF. DNA for the CDR3: TGTGCCAGCACCGGGACAGGGGCATCAGGGGCCACCTTC.

The gene calls are TRBV28 and TRBJ2-7; TRBD1 is a possible D gene (5 bases). CDR1 is MDHEN and CDR2 is SYDVKM in the germline V gene. The V end was cut by 8 bases, the J end by 6 bases, with 17 bases between. The CDR3 length is 13 residues. The CDR3 region is CASDSDTHLEQYF. CDR3 coding DNA: TGTGCCAGCGACTCGGACACACACCTCGAGCAGTACTTC.

This rearrangement joins TRBV5-5 to TRBJ2-7; D unclear. Trimming stripped 0 bases from V and 4 bases from J, with 11 bases between. CDR3 length: 14 residues. The germline V gene encodes CDR1 SGHKS and CDR2 YYEKEE (reference sequence). CDR3 region: CASSLERRLYEQYF. The CDR3 nucleotides read TGTGCCAGCAGCTTGGAACGGCGGCTATACGAGCAGTACTTC. The entire variable domain, with the rest obtained from reference TRBV5-5 and TRBJ2-7, is as follows: DAGVTQSPTHLIKTRGQQVTLRCSPISGHKSVSWYQQVLGQGPQFIFQYYEKEERGRGNFPDRFSARQFPNYSSELNVNALLLGDSALYLCASSLERRLYEQYFGPGTRLTVT.

About this clone: This CDR3 fails to terminate in the conserved phenylalanine or tryptophan, so it likely reflects a read error. No DNA is shown, since the ends of the CDR3 on it are uncertain; the CDR3 is the one TCRdb lists. The rearrangement uses TRBV7-9 and TRBJ2-2; TRBD1 is the table's D call and was not checked against the DNA. Per the germline V gene, CDR1 is SEHNR and CDR2 is FQNEAQ (reference sequence). The CDR3 numbers 9 amino acids, ends counted. The CDR3 loop reads CASSRTGGK.

The rearrangement joins TRBV6-6 to TRBJ2-7; either TRBD1 or TRBD2 may supply D (5 bases each). Trimming took 4 bases from V and 6 from J, leaving 19 bases between them. This CDR3 spans 15 amino acids. The germline CDR1 and CDR2 sequences are MNHNY and SVGAGI (reference sequence). CDR3 sequence (DNA): TGTGCCAGCAGTTGGCCGGGAACAGCAGGGAGCGAGCAGTACTTC. Protein sequence: CASSWPGTAGSEQYF.

As regards this clone: The sample contains more than one DNA sequence encoding this CDR3. The CDR3 loop is CSVAGQRNTEAFF. CDR3 DNA sequence: TGCAGCGTTGCCGGACAGAGGAACACTGAAGCTTTCTTT. The rearrangement uses TRBV29-1 and TRBJ1-1; D is possibly TRBD1 (6 bases). V was shortened by 4 bases and J by 1 base, with 10 bases between the two germline ends. The CDR3 sequence is 13 residues long. Germline CDR1 SQVTM, CDR2 ANQGSEA.

The V and J genes are TRBV11-3 and TRBJ2-1; possible D gene TRBD2, 6 bases. CDR1 and CDR2 (germline): SGHNT, YENEEA. The CDR3 loop spans 17 amino acids. V was clipped by 2 bases and J by 0 bases, with 14 bases between them. CDR3 residues: CASSLSRGASSYNEQFF. The CDR3 nucleotides are TGTGCCAGCAGCTTATCGCGCGGGGCGAGCTCCTACAATGAGCAGTTCTTC.

This chain connects TRBV5-4 to TRBJ1-2; D gene unclear. Trimming shortened V by 0 bases and J by 5 bases, and 17 bases separated the two germline ends. CDR3 size: 16 residues. Germline V gene sequence: CDR1 SGHNT, CDR2 YYREEE (reference sequence). CDR3 region: CASSLGGIRIEYGYTF. CDR3 DNA: TGTGCCAGCAGCTTGGGAGGGATTCGGATAGAATATGGCTACACCTTC.

Concerning this clone: Other nucleotide sequences from this sample produce the same CDR3. The rearrangement links TRBV6-5 to TRBJ1-1, with D possibly matching TRBD1 (5 bases). The CDR3 sequence is 13 residues long. V lost 5 bases and J 0 bases, leaving 7 bases between the germline ends. Looked up from germline, CDR1 is MNHEY and CDR2 is SVGAGI. CDR3 DNA: TGTGCCAGCAGTAGGGGAGTGAACACTGAAGCTTTCTTT. As protein: CASSRGVNTEAFF.

V gene TRBV30 combines with J gene TRBJ2-3, with 15 nucleotides matching TRBD2. Germline V CDR1 and CDR2: GTSNPN, SVGIG (reference sequence). Germline trimming cut 2 bases from V and 2 bases from J; bases unmatched to any gene: 20. The CDR3 is 22 residues long. In nucleotides, the CDR3 is TGTGCCTGGAGTAAGTCAACCGGCGGCGGGACTAGCGGGAGGAAATCCACAGATACGCAGTATTTT. Protein: CAWSKSTGGGTSGRKSTDTQYF. The full variable domain, in which reference TRBV30 and TRBJ2-3 provide the parts outside the CDR3, is SQTIHQWPATLVQPVGSPLSLECTVEGTSNPNLYWYRQAAGRGLQLLFYSVGIGQISSEVPQNLSASRPQDRQFILSSKKLLLSDSGFYLCAWSKSTGGGTSGRKSTDTQYFGPGTRLTVL.

The chain carries TRBV11-3 and TRBJ2-3, with TRBD2 identical over 7 bases. V was clipped by 5 bases and J by 14 bases; unmatched bases: 10. In germline, CDR1 is SGHNT, CDR2 YENEEA. The CDR3 consists of 12 residues. The CDR3 DNA reads as TGTGCCAGCAGCGGCGGGGGACTCCCGCTGTATTTT. Translation: CASSGGGLPLYF.

V usage is TRBV27 and J usage is TRBJ1-6, with TRBD1 matching over 7 bases. The length of the CDR3 is 19 residues. V dropped 5 bases and J dropped 3; count of bases not matched to a gene: 16. CDR1 and CDR2 from the germline V gene are MNHEY and SMNVEV (reference sequence). CDR3 residues: CASSQLTRQGTHYNSPLHF. The CDR3 nucleotides read TGTGCCAGCAGTCAACTAACGAGACAGGGAACCCACTATAATTCACCCCTCCACTTT.

This sequence joins TRBV4-1 and TRBJ2-1; 9 bases agree with TRBD2. The CDR3 is 20 residues long. Trimming at V came to 0 bases and at J to 0 bases, leaving 12 bases not matched to a gene. Germline values: CDR1 MGHRA, CDR2 YSYEKL. CDR3 bases: TGCGCCAGCAGCCAAGATACCCCGTTAAGTAGCGGGGGCTCCTACAATGAGCAGTTCTTC. It specifies CASSQDTPLSSGGSYNEQFF.

The J gene is TRBJ1-6, the V gene TRBV19; TRBD1 is a possible D gene (6 bases). V was cut by 7 bases and J by 0 bases, with 13 bases left in between. CDR1 is LNHDA, CDR2 SQIVND, per germline (reference sequence). CDR3 length equals 16 residues. DNA for the CDR3: TGTGCCAGTAAACAGGGACCGAGCTCCTATAATTCACCCCTCCACTTT. Its protein product is CASKQGPSSYNSPLHF.

CDR3 loop: CASRAGTWGNQPQHF. Here the CDR3 DNA reads TGTGCCAGCAGAGCCGGGACATGGGGCAATCAGCCCCAGCATTTT. V usage is TRBV6-5 and J usage is TRBJ1-5, with D possibly matching TRBD1 (6 bases). The CDR3 contains 15 residues. Germline V CDR1 and CDR2: MNHEY, SVGAGI. Trimming cost V 6 bases and J 2 bases, with 14 bases left between them.

The J gene is TRBJ2-7, the V gene TRBV2, with a weak D call TRBD1 (6 bases). The V gene's germline CDR1 is SNHLY and CDR2 FYNNEI. The V end was cut by 8 bases, the J end by 3 bases, with 14 bases between. This CDR3 region has 13 residues. The CDR3 is CASYRALDYEQYF. The CDR3 nucleotides are TGTGCCAGCTACAGGGCTTTGGACTACGAGCAGTACTTC. Full variable domain (remainder filled in from reference TRBV2 and TRBJ2-7): EPEVTQTPSHQVTQMGQEVILRCVPISNHLYFYWYRQILGQKVEFLVSFYNNEISEKSEIFDDQFSVERPDGSNFTLKIRSTKLEDSAMYFCASYRALDYEQYFGPGTRLTVT.

The rearrangement joins TRBV14 to TRBJ1-2; 9 bases are shared with TRBD1. This CDR3 spans 14 amino acids. The germline V gene has CDR1 SGHDN and CDR2 FVKESK. Trimming took 1 base from V and 8 from J; bases not matched to a gene: 5. CDR3: CASSQAGQGRGYTF. CDR3 in DNA: TGTGCCAGCAGCCAAGCGGGACAGGGAAGAGGCTACACCTTC.

The CDR3 protein is CAWKAPRGQGVHGYTF. The CDR3 DNA sequence: TGTGCCTGGAAGGCCCCGCGAGGACAGGGGGTCCATGGCTACACCTTC. The rearrangement links TRBV30 to TRBJ1-2; 10 positions match TRBD1. Germline V lookup: CDR1 GTSNPN, CDR2 SVGIG (reference sequence). J lost 6 bases, V lost 4 bases, and 14 bases had no gene match. CDR3 size: 16 residues.

Only one count was recorded for this clone. The chain links TRBV5-1 to TRBJ2-2; D remains ambiguous. The germline V and J ends were trimmed by 4 bases and 5 bases, with 15 bases remaining between them. Germline loops: CDR1 SGHRS, CDR2 YFSETQ. The CDR3 is made up of 15 amino acids. CDR3 sequence: CASSTSGRETGELFF. DNA of the CDR3: TGCGCCAGCAGCACGTCCGGGCGAGAGACCGGGGAGCTGTTTTTT.